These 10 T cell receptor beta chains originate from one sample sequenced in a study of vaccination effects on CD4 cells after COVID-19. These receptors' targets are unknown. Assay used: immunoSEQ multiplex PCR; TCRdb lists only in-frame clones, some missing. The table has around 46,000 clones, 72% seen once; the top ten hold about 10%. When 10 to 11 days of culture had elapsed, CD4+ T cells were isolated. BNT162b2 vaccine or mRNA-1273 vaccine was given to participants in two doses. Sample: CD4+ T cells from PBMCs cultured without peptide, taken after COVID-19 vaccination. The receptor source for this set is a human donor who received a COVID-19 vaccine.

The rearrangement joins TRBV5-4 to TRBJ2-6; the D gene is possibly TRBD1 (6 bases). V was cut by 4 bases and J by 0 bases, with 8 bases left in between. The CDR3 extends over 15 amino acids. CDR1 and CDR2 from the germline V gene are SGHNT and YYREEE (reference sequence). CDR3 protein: CASSTGLSGANVLTF. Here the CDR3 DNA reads TGTGCCAGCAGCACAGGGCTCTCTGGGGCCAACGTCCTGACTTTC.

In DNA form, the CDR3 reads TGCGCCAGCAGCTTGGAGAGGCCGAAGGGGGCCAACGTCCTGACTTTC. This gives the protein CASSLERPKGANVLTF. The rearrangement uses TRBV5-1 and TRBJ2-6, with no clear D. The CDR3 runs to 16 residues. The V gene lost 0 bases and the J gene lost 4 bases, with 11 bases spanning the gap. Looked up from germline, CDR1 is SGHRS and CDR2 is YFSETQ. Full variable domain (outside the CDR3, taken from reference TRBV5-1 and TRBJ2-6): KAGVTQTPRYLIKTRGQQVTLSCSPISGHRSVSWYQQTPGQGLQFLFEYFSETQRNKGNFPGRFSGRQFSNSRSEMNVSTLELGDSALYLCASSLERPKGANVLTFGAGSRLTVL.

The CDR3 sequence: CASSQEAQLYGYTF. As DNA, the CDR3 is TGTGCCAGCAGCCAAGAAGCACAATTATATGGCTACACCTTC. The chain is built from TRBV3-1 (or the pseudogene TRBV3-2) and TRBJ1-2; no reliable D call. CDR3 length: 14 amino acids. CDR1 is LGHDT, CDR2 YNNKEL, per germline (reference sequence). Trimming removed 0 bases from V and 5 bases from J, with 10 bases in between.

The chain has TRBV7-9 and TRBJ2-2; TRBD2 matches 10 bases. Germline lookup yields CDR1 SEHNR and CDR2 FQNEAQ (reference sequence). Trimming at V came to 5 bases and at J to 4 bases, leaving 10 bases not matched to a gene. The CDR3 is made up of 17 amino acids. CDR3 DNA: TGTGCCAGCAGCCCTCGGCAGCGGGAGGGCCTCACCGGGGAGCTGTTTTTT. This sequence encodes CASSPRQREGLTGELFF.

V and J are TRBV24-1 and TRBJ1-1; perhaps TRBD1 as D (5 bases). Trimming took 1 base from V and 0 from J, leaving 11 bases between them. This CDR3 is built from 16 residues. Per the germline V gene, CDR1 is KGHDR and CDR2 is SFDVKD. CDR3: CATSDFRVPMNTEAFF. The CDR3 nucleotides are TGTGCCACCAGTGATTTCAGGGTCCCAATGAACACTGAAGCTTTCTTT.

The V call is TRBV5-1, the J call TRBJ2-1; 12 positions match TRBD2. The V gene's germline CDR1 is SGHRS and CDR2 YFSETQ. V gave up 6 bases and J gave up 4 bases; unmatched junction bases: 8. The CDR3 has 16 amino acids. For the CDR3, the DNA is TGCGCCAGCACCCCTGGACTAGCGGGATGGTACAATGAGCAGTTCTTC. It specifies CASTPGLAGWYNEQFF.

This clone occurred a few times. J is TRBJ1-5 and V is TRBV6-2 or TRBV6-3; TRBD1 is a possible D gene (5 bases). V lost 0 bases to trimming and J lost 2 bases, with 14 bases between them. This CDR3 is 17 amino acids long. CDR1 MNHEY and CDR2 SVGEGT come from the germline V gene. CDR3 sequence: CASSYSMAGSGNQPQHF. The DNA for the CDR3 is TGTGCCAGCAGTTACTCGATGGCAGGGTCGGGCAATCAGCCCCAGCATTTT.

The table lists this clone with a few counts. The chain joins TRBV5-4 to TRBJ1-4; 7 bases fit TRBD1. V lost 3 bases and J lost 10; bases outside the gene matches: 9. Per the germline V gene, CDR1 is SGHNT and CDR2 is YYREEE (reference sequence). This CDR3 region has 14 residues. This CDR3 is CASSSTGDSGKLFF. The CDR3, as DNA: TGTGCCAGCAGCTCCACAGGGGATAGCGGAAAACTGTTTTTT.

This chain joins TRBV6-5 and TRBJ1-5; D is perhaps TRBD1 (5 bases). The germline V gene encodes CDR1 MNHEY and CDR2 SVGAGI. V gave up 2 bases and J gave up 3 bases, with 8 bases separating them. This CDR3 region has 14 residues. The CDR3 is CASSYRGFNQPQHF. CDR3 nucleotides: TGTGCCAGCAGTTACAGGGGCTTCAATCAGCCCCAGCATTTT.

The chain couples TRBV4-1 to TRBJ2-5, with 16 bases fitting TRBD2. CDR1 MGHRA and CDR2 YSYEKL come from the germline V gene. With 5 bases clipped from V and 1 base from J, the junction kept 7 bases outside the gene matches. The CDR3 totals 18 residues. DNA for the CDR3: TGCGCCAGCAGCTCGATGGGACTAGCGGGAGGGGGCCAAGAGACCCAGTACTTC. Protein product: CASSSMGLAGGGQETQYF.